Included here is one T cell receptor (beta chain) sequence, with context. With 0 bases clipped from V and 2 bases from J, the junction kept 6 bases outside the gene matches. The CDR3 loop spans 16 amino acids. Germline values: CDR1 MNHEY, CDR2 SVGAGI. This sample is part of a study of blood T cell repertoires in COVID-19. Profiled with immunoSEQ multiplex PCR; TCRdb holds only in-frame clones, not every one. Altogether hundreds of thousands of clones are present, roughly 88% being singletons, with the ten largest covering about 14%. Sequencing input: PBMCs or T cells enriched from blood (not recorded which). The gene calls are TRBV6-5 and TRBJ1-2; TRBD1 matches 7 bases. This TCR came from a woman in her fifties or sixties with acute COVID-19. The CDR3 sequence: CASSYSQGVRNYGYTF. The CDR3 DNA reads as TGTGCCAGCAGTTACTCGCAGGGGGTGAGAAACTATGGCTACACCTTC.